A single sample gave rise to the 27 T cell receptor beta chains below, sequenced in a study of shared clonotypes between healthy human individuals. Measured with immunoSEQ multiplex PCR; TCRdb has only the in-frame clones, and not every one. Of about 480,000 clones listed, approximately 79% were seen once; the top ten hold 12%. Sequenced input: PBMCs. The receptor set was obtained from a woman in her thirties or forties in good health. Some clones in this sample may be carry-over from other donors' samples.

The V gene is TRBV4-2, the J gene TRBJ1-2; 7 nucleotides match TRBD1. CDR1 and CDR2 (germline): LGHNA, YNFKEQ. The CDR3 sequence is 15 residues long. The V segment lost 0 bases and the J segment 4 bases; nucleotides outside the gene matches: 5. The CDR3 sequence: CASSQDVTGFYGYTF. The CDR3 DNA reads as TGTGCCAGCAGCCAAGATGTGACAGGGTTCTATGGCTACACCTTC.

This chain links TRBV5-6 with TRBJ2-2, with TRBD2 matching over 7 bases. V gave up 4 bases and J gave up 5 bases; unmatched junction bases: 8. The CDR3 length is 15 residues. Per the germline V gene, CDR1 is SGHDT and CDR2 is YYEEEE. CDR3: CASSAWAGATGELFF. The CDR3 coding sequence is TGTGCCAGCAGCGCATGGGCGGGAGCGACCGGGGAGCTGTTTTTT. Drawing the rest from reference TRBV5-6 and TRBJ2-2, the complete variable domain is DAGVTQSPTHLIKTRGQQVTLRCSPKSGHDTVSWYQQALGQGPQFIFQYYEEEERQRGNFPDRFSGHQFPNYSSELNVNALLLGDSALYLCASSAWAGATGELFFGEGSRLTVL.

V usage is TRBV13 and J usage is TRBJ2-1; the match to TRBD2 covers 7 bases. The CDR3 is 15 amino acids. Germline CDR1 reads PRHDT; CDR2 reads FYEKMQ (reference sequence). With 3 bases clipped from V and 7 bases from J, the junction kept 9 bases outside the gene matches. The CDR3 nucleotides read TGTGCCAGCAGCTTTGGGGGGGAGACTTCAAATGAGCAGTTCTTC. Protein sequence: CASSFGGETSNEQFF.

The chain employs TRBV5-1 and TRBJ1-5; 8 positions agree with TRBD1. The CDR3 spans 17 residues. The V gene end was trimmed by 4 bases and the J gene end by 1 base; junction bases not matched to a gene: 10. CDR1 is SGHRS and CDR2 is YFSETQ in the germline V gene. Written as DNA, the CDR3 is TGCGCCAGCAGCCCTGGACAGGGTGGGGAAAGCAATCAGCCCCAGCATTTT. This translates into CASSPGQGGESNQPQHF. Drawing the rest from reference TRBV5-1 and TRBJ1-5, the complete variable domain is KAGVTQTPRYLIKTRGQQVTLSCSPISGHRSVSWYQQTPGQGLQFLFEYFSETQRNKGNFPGRFSGRQFSNSRSEMNVSTLELGDSALYLCASSPGQGGESNQPQHFGDGTRLSIL.

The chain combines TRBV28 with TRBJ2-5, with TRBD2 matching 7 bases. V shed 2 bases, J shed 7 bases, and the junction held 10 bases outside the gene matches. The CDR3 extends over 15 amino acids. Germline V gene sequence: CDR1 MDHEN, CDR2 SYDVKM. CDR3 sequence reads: CASSLIRSGVRTQYF. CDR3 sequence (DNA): TGTGCCAGCAGTTTAATTAGAAGCGGGGTAAGGACCCAGTACTTC.

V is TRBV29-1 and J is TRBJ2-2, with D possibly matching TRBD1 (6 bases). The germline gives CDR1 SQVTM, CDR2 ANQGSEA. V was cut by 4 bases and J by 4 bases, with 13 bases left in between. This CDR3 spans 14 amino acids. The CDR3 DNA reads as TGCAGCGTTGTTAACAGGGATATCACCGGGGAGCTGTTTTTT. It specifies CSVVNRDITGELFF.

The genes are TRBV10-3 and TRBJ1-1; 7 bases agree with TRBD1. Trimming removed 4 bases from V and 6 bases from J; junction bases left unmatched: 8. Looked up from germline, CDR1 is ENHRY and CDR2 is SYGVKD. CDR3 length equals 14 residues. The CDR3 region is CAISGDSTEAEAFF. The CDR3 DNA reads TGTGCCATCAGTGGGGACAGTACAGAGGCTGAAGCTTTCTTT.

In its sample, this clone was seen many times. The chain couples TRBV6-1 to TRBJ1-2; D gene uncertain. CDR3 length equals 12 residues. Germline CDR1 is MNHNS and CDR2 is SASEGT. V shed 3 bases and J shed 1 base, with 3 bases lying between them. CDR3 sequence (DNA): TGTGCCAGCAGTGAGGGTAACTATGGCTACACCTTC. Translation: CASSEGNYGYTF.

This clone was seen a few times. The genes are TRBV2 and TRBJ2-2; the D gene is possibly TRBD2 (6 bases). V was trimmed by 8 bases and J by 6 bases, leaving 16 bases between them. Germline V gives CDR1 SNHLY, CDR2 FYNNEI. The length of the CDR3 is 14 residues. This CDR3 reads CASGRDWGSGELFF. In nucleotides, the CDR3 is TGTGCCAGCGGTAGGGACTGGGGCTCCGGGGAGCTGTTTTTT.

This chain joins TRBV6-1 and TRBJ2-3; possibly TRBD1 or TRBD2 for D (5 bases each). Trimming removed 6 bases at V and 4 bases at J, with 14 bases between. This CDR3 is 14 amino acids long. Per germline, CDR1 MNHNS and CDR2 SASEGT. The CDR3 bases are TGTGCCAGCAGGCCGGGACGGACGCCAGATACGCAGTATTTT. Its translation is CASRPGRTPDTQYF.

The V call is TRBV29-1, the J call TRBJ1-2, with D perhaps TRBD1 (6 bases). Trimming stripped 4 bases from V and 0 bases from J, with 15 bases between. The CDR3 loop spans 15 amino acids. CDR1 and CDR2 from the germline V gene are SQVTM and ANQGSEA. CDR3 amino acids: CSVADRSLTNYGYTF. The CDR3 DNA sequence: TGCAGCGTTGCCGACAGGTCATTAACTAACTATGGCTACACCTTC.

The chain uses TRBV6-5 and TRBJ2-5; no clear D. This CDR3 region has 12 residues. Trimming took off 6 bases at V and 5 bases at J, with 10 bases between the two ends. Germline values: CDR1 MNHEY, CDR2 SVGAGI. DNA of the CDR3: TGTGCCAGCAGAAAGTCCGGGGAGACCCAGTACTTC. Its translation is CASRKSGETQYF.

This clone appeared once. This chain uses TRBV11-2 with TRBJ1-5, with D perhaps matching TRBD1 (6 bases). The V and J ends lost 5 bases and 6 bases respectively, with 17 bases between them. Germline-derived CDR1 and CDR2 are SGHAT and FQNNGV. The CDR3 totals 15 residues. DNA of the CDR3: TGTGCCAGCAGCCAATCTACAGGGTTGGGTCAGCCCCAGCATTTT. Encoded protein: CASSQSTGLGQPQHF.

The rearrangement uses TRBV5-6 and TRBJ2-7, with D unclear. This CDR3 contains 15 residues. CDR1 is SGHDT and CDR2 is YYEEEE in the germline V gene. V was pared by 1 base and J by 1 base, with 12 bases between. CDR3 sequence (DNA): TGTGCCAGCAGCTTGAAGCTTAGTGGGTCCTACGAGCAGTACTTC. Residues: CASSLKLSGSYEQYF.

This CDR3 is CASSPGGHGYQPQHF. The DNA of the CDR3 is TGTGCCAGCAGCCCAGGGGGCCACGGGTATCAGCCCCAGCATTTT. The chain links TRBV5-5 to TRBJ1-5; 8 nucleotides match TRBD1. The CDR3 has 15 residues. CDR1 SGHKS and CDR2 YYEKEE come from the germline V gene (reference sequence). With V trimmed by 4 bases and J by 5 bases, 8 bases remained unmatched.

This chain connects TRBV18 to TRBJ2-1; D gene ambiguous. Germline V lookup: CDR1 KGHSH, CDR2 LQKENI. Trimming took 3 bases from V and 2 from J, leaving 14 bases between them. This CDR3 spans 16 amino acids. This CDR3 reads CASSPTLSAAYNEQFF. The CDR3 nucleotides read TGTGCCAGCTCACCGACTTTGTCTGCAGCCTACAATGAGCAGTTCTTC.

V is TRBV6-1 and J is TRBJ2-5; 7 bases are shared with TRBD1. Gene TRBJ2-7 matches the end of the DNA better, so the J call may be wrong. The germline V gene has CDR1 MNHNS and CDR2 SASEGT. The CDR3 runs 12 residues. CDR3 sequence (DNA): TGTGCCAGCAGCCCACAGGGGAACGAGCAGTACTTC. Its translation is CASSPQGNEQYF.

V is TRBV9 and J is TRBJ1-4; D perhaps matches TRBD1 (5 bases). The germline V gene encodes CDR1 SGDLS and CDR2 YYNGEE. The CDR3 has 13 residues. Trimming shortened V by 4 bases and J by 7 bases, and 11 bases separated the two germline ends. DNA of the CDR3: TGTGCCAGCAGCCCGGCTAGGGGTGAAAAACTGTTTTTT. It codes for CASSPARGEKLFF.

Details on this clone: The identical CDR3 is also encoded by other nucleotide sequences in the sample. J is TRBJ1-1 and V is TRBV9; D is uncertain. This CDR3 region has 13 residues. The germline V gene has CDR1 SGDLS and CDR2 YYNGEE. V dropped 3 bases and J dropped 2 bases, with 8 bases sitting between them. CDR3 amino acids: CASSATVNTEAFF. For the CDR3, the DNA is TGTGCCAGCAGCGCCACAGTTAACACTGAAGCTTTCTTT.

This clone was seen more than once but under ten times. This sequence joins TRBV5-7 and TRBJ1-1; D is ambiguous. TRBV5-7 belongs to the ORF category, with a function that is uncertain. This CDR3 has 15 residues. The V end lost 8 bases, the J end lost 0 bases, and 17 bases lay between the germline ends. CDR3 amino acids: CARARMIRMNTEAFF. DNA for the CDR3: TGTGCCAGAGCCCGTATGATCCGCATGAACACTGAAGCTTTCTTT.

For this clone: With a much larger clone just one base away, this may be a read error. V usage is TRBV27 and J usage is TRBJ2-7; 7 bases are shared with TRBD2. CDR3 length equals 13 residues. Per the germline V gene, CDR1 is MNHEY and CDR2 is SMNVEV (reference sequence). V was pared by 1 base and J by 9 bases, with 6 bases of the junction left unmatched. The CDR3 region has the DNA TGTGCCAGCAGTTTATTCGGGAGGCACGGGCAGTACTTC. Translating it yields CASSLFGRHGQYF.

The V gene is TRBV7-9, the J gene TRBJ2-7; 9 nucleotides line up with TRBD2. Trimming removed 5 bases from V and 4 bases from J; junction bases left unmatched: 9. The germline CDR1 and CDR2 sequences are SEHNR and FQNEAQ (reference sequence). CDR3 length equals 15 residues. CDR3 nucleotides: TGTGCCAGCAGCCCCCGTAGCGGGAGAATATACGAGCAGTACTTC. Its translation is CASSPRSGRIYEQYF.

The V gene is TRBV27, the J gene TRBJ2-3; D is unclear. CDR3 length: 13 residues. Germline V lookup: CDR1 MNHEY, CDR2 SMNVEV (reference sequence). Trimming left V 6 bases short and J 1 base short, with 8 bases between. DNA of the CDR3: TGTGCCAGCAGGGGTCACGGCACAGATACGCAGTATTTT. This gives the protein CASRGHGTDTQYF.

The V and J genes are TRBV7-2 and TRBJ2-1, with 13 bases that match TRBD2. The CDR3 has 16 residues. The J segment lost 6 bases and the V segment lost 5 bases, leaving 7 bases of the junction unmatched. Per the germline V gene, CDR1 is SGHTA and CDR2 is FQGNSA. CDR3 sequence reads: CASSRTLAGGFNEQFF. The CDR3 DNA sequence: TGTGCCAGCAGCCGAACACTAGCGGGAGGGTTCAATGAGCAGTTCTTC.

The DNA for the CDR3 is TGCAGTGCTCGACTCGACCCTGAGCAGTTCTTC. The encoded protein is CSARLDPEQFF. This chain links TRBV20-1 with TRBJ2-1; no firm D call. The V end was cut by 5 bases, the J end by 9 bases, with 11 bases between. Germline V gene lookup returns CDR1 DFQATT and CDR2 SNEGSKA (reference sequence). The CDR3 is made up of 11 amino acids.

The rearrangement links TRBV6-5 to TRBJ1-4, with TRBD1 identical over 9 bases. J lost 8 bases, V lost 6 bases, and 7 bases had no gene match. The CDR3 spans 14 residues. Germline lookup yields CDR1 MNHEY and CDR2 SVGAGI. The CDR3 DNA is TGTGCCAGCAGCTTAAACAGGGGGCGAGAAAAACTGTTTTTT. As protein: CASSLNRGREKLFF.

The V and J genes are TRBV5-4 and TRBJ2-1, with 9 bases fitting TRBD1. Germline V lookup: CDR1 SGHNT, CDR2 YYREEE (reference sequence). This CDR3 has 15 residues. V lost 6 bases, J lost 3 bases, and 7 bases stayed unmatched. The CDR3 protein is CASNRGTGNYNEQFF. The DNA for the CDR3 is TGTGCCAGCAACCGGGGGACAGGGAACTACAATGAGCAGTTCTTC.